The entry below describes one TCR beta chain. Its antigen is currently unknown. These data are taken from a study of T cells after yellow fever vaccination. Study results and limitations: Peak timing came faster in the weaker secondary response, day 5 versus 15.

Synthesis of TCR cDNA relied on 5'RACE template switching, which attached a universal primer site and UMIs. Using its own MiXCR run on the 5' RACE reads, TCRdb lists one record per CDR3 protein. This sample has around 300,000 distinct CDR3 sequences; approximately 4.5% occur once, and the top ten carry roughly 19%. CDR1 is SGHDT, CDR2 YYEEEE, per germline. The CDR3 runs 16 residues. The V end was cut by 5 bases, the J end by 3 bases, with 21 bases between. The chain joins TRBV5-6 to TRBJ2-7; TRBD1 or TRBD2 may be the D gene (5 bases each). The sequence was collected from a man younger than 30 who received the YFV17D yellow fever vaccine. The source was PBMCs, collected 15 days after the yellow fever booster vaccination. The CDR3 DNA follows: TGTGCCAGCAGATTGCTCCGGGACCCAGTGTACTACGAGCAGTACGTC. It codes for CASRLLRDPVYYEQYV.